The source of this TCR beta chain is a study of cytotoxic CD8 clonotypes in ibrutinib-treated CLL. Across the study: The patients comprised some 10 relapsed/refractory and around 14 treatment-naive cases, 17 to 18 IGHV unmutated. General observations from the study: Sustained-remission and progressing patients had unequal sampling times.

Remarks on this clone: The antigen remains undetermined.

The protocol was immunoSEQ multiplex PCR, while the TCRdb copy is restricted to in-frame clones and leaves out a portion. This sample has about 120,000 clones, with roughly 88% found just once. The sequence came from a human donor with chronic lymphocytic leukemia. Sequenced material: PBMCs, taken after 24 months of ibrutinib treatment.

The DNA of the CDR3 is TGTGCCAGCTCCCCCGGGACGAGGGCTGAAGCTTTCTTT. It specifies CASSPGTRAEAFF. The chain has TRBV18 and TRBJ1-1, with D possibly being TRBD1 (5 bases). With 6 bases removed from V and 6 bases from J, the gap between germline ends came to 14 bases. The CDR3 consists of 13 residues. From germline, CDR1 is KGHSH and CDR2 LQKENI.